This TCR beta chain was sequenced in a study of post-analysis software for immune sequencing data. Findings of the study overall: Four or five TRBV segments, TRBV5-6, TRBV5-1 and TRBV20-1 among them, were found more frequent in patients than controls. Samples from a shared batch, those prepared together, strongly co-clustered by F measure.

Researchers reported that TCR beta cDNA libraries carried unique molecular identifiers. The authors obtained roughly 550,000 cDNA molecules from roughly 1 to 10 million T cells. TCRdb reprocessed the PCR reads via MiXCR and lists one record per CDR3 protein. Of about 770,000 distinct CDR3 sequences detected, 40% to 55% appear once; the ten largest clones hold 4% to 5%. This CDR3 is built from 17 residues. V lost 4 bases and J 0 bases, leaving 14 bases between the germline ends. Germline values: CDR1 SGDLS, CDR2 YYNGEE. A note on this clonotype: Its antigen remains unidentified.

The J gene is TRBJ2-6, the V gene TRBV9, with unresolved D. The specimen sequenced was blood. The source is a girl aged 5-17 years with multiple sclerosis. Here the CDR3 reads CASSPSPGGSGANVLTF. CDR3 bases: TGTGCCAGCAGCCCAAGTCCAGGCGGCTCTGGGGCCAACGTCCTGACTTTC.